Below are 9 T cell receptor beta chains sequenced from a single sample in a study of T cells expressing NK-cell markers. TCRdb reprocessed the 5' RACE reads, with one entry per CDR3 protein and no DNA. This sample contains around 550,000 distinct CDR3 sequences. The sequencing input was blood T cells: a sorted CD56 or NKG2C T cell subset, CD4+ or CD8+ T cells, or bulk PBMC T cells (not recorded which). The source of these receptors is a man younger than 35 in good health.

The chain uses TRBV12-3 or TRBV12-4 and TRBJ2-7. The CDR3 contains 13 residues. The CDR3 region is CASSLFSWVEQYF.

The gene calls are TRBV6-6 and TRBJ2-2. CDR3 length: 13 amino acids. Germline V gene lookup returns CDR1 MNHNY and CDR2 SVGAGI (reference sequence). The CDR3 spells CATQKETTGELFF.

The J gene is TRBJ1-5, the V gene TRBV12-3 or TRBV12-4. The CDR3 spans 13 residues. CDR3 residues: CASTLVWSQPQHF.

CDR3 region: CASSPQGGPIYNEQFF. The genes are TRBV7-9 and TRBJ2-1; the TCRdb call, TRBD1, lacks DNA for checking. The germline gives CDR1 SEHNR, CDR2 FQNEAQ (reference sequence). This CDR3 spans 16 amino acids.

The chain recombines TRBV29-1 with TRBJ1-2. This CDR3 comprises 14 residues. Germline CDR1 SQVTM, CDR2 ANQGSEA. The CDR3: CSVGTLREDYGYTF.

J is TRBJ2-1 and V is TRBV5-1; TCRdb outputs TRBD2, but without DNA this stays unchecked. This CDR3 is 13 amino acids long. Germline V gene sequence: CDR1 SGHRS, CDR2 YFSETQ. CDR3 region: CASSFFGGDEQFF.

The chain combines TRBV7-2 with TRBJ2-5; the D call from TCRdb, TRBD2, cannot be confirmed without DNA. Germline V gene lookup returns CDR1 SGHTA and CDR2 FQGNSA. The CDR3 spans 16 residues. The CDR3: CASSFLLAGIQETQYF.

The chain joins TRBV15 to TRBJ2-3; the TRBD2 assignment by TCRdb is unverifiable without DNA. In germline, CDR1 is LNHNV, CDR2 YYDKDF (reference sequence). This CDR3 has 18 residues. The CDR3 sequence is CATSRGTSGISIADTQYF.

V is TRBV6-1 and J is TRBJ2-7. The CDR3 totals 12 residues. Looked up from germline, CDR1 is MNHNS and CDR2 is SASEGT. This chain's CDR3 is CASSEIAYEQYF.